The entry below describes one TCR beta chain. Trimming shortened V by 0 bases and J by 6 bases, and 8 bases separated the two germline ends. Germline CDR1 LGHDT, CDR2 YNNKEL (reference sequence). CDR3 size: 14 residues. This record belongs to a study of blood T cell repertoires in COVID-19. Per the original data handling: Estimation of nucleated cell counts was performed using reference gene primer amplification. The table came from immunoSEQ multiplex PCR; TCRdb's copy has only in-frame clones and leaves some out. D and trimming come from the DNA, and the V and J calls and clone size come from that table. The profile shows about 150,000 clones, about 89% of them singletons.

The sequenced sample was peripheral blood. This clonotype was obtained from a man of 80 years or more with acute or convalescent COVID-19. V is TRBV3-1 (or the pseudogene TRBV3-2) and J is TRBJ2-2; unclear D gene. The CDR3 nucleotides read TGTGCCAGCAGCCAAGATCAGGTTTCCGGGGAGCTGTTTTTT. Its translation: CASSQDQVSGELFF.